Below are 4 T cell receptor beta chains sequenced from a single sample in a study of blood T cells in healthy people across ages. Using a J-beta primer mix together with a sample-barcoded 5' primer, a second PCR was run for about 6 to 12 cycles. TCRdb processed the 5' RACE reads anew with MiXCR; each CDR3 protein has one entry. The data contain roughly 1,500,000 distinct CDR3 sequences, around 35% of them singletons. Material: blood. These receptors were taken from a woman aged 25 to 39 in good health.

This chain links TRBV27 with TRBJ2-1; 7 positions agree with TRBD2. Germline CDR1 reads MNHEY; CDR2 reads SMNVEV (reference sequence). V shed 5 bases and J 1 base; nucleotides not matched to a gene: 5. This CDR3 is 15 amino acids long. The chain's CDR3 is CASSPDSGSYNEQFF. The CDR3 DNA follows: TGTGCCAGCAGTCCCGATAGCGGGTCCTACAATGAGCAGTTCTTC.

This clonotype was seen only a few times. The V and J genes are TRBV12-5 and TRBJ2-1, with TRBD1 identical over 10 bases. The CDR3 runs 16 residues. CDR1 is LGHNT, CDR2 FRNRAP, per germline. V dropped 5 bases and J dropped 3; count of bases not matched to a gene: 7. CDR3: CASGPAGTGVYNEQFF. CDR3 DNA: TGTGCTAGTGGTCCCGCCGGGACAGGGGTCTACAATGAGCAGTTCTTC.

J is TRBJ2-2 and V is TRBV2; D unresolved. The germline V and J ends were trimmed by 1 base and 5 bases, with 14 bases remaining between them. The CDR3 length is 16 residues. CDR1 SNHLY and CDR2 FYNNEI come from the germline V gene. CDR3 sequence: CASSEGGTTGTGELFF. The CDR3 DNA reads TGTGCCAGCAGTGAAGGGGGAACTACCGGAACCGGGGAGCTGTTTTTT.

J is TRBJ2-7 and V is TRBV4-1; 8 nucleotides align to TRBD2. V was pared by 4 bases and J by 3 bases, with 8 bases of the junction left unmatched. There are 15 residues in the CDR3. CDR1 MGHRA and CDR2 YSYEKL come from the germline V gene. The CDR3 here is CASSLPSGSGYEQYF. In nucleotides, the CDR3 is TGCGCCAGCAGCCTCCCCAGCGGGAGCGGCTACGAGCAGTACTTC.